One sample yielded the 24 T cell receptor beta chains listed below, sequenced in a study of tumor-infiltrating lymphocytes in primary liver carcinoma. Between roughly 18 and 30 mg of unsorted bulk tissue served as the source from which RNA and DNA were co-extracted. With a constant-region primer, TCR beta cDNA was made from approximately 450 ng of total RNA. Three nested multiplex PCR rounds, a slightly modified ARM-PCR, produced the libraries for TCR beta. Each of the first two PCR rounds ran approximately 9 cycles with TRBV1-TRBV30 forward and C-beta reverse primers. Each CDR3 protein is one row after TCRdb ran MiXCR on the multiplex PCR reads. This table has tens of thousands of distinct CDR3 sequences, 60% to 80% appearing once. Input material: tumor-adjacent normal liver tissue. The receptor source for this set is a woman under 40 with primary liver carcinoma and hepatitis B virus infection.

With regard to this clonotype: Possible read error: a much larger clone is one base away. The CDR3, as DNA: TGTGCCTGCAGTGACTCCAGCACAGATACGCAGTATTTT. Residues: CACSDSSTDTQYF. The chain has TRBV6-4 and TRBJ2-3; D not resolved. The CDR3 runs 13 residues. Germline loops: CDR1 MRHNA, CDR2 SNTAGT.

CDR3 coding DNA: TGTGCCAGCAGCCAAGGTCAGGGCCCTAGTTACGGCTACACCTTC. It translates to CASSQGQGPSYGYTF. The genes are TRBV4-2 and TRBJ1-2, with D possibly matching TRBD1 (5 bases). Trimming took off 1 base at V and 8 bases at J, with 17 bases between the two ends. Germline-derived CDR1 and CDR2 are LGHNA and YNFKEQ. CDR3 length: 15 residues.

Of note for this clonotype: Germline and junction disagree at one end, which may indicate a read error. This rearrangement joins TRBV9 to TRBJ2-1; no clear D. Germline V gene data show CDR1 as SGDLS and CDR2 as YYNGEE. CDR3 size: 16 residues. This chain's CDR3 is CASSPQGRLISNEHFF. The CDR3 DNA reads TGTGCCAGCAGCCCGCAAGGTCGTCTTATTTCCAATGAGCACTTCTTC.

As for this clonotype: Lacking the conserved final phenylalanine or tryptophan, this CDR3 likely reflects a read error. No DNA is shown, since the ends of the CDR3 on it are uncertain; the CDR3 is the one TCRdb lists. The chain's CDR3 is CSVEDQTSYIL. This chain joins TRBV29-1 and TRBJ1-2. The CDR3 is 11 amino acids in total, end residues counted. CDR1 and CDR2 (germline): SQVTM, ANQGSEA.

This clonotype rates as medium-sized. The chain couples TRBV13 to TRBJ2-7, with D hard to call. Germline CDR1 reads PRHDT; CDR2 reads FYEKMQ (reference sequence). V lost 0 bases, J lost 3 bases, and 3 bases lay in between. This CDR3 contains 12 residues. CDR3 nucleotide sequence: TGTGCCAGCAGCTTAGGCCGCTACGAGCAGTACTTC. Translation gives CASSLGRYEQYF.

Comments on this clonotype: Its ends do not fully match the called genes, so a read error is possible. The gene calls are TRBV29-1 and TRBJ2-5, with 8 bases aligning to TRBD2. The CDR3 spans 14 residues. Germline V lookup: CDR1 SQVTM, CDR2 ANQGSEA. CDR3 amino acids: CTVAGLAGRETQYF. For the CDR3, the DNA is TGCACCGTTGCTGGACTAGCTGGTCGGGAGACCCAGTACTTT.

This clonotype was observed a single time. An end of the junction does not agree with germline; a read error may underlie this. This rearrangement joins TRBV4-3 to TRBJ2-7; no clear D gene. The V gene's germline CDR1 is LGHNA and CDR2 YSLEER. The CDR3 loop spans 13 amino acids. The CDR3 sequence is CTSSQTFRGEQYF. CDR3 coding DNA: TGCACCAGCAGCCAAACTTTTCGTGGCGAGCAGTACTTC.

The chain joins TRBV7-9 to TRBJ2-5, with 13 bases matching TRBD2. The germline V gene has CDR1 SEHNR and CDR2 FQNEAQ (reference sequence). The CDR3 has 18 amino acids. CDR3 amino acids: CVGSAASGLAGAMKTQYF. CDR3 DNA sequence: TGTGTCGGCAGCGCTGCTTCCGGACTAGCGGGAGCGATGAAGACCCAGTACTTC.

To note about this clonotype: Possible read error: a much larger clone is one base away. This chain uses TRBV5-1 with TRBJ2-1, with D tentatively TRBD1 (6 bases). The CDR3 has 18 amino acids. Germline CDR1 SGHRS, CDR2 YFSETQ. The germline V and J ends were trimmed by 4 bases and 0 bases, with 20 bases remaining between them. The CDR3 here is CASSRALGDRSSYNEQFF. The CDR3 DNA sequence: TGCGCCAGCAGCAGAGCACTGGGAGACAGGAGCTCCTACAATGAGCAGTTCTTC.

The V and J genes are TRBV28 and TRBJ2-7, with D possibly TRBD1 on 5 matching bases. CDR3 size: 15 residues. Germline CDR1 MDHEN, CDR2 SYDVKM. Between the trimmed V and J ends, which lost 7 bases and 7 bases, there was a span of 23 bases. CDR3 sequence: CASNLHPQGFYEQYF. The CDR3, as DNA: TGTGCCAGCAATTTGCACCCCCAGGGCTTTTATGAGCAGTACTTC.

This clonotype was picked up a small number of times. One end of the junction varies from germline; a read error may be responsible. The V gene is TRBV4-3, the J gene TRBJ2-3; the D gene is possibly TRBD1 (5 bases). CDR1 is LGHNA, CDR2 YSLEER, per germline. This CDR3 region has 16 residues. The CDR3 DNA reads TGCGCCAGCAGCCAAGAGGGGCTGGCGAACACAGATACGCAATATTTT. It is translated as CASSQEGLANTDTQYF.

This clonotype was seen ten or more times. This rearrangement joins TRBV12-3 or TRBV12-4 to TRBJ1-5; tentatively, D is TRBD1 (5 bases). With 6 bases removed from V and 3 bases from J, the gap between germline ends came to 9 bases. CDR3 length: 13 amino acids. CDR3 nucleotide sequence: TGTGCCAGCAGGAAACAGGCCAATCAGCCCCAGCATTTT. Residues: CASRKQANQPQHF.

To note about this clonotype: A much larger clone is a single base away; this may be a read error. The chain couples TRBV28 to TRBJ2-3; no clear D. CDR3 length: 14 residues. Germline V gene data show CDR1 as MDHEN and CDR2 as SYDVKM. CDR3 in DNA: TGTGCCAGCAGTTTTCTATCGGGCACAGATACGCGGTATTTT. Its translation: CASSFLSGTDTRYF.

To note about this clonotype: The junction departs from the called germline gene at one end, perhaps through a read error. V gene TRBV11-1 combines with J gene TRBJ2-7; the D is unclear. The germline CDR1 and CDR2 sequences are SGHAT and FQDESV (reference sequence). CDR3 length: 14 amino acids. The CDR3 loop reads CASSLASAYYDQYF. CDR3 sequence (DNA): TGTGCCAGCAGCTTAGCGTCGGCCTACTACGATCAGTACTTT.

This chain links TRBV28 with TRBJ1-2; D remains ambiguous. There are 16 residues in the CDR3. The germline V gene encodes CDR1 MDHEN and CDR2 SYDVKM. Trimming cost V 9 bases and J 0 bases, with 20 bases left between them. As DNA, the CDR3 is TGTGCCAGTTGTTTTTCGGCCAGCCTTTCTAACTATGGCTACACCTTC. It is translated as CASCFSASLSNYGYTF.

The chain is built from TRBV28 and TRBJ2-1; D may be TRBD1 (6 bases). CDR3 size: 16 residues. V was shortened by 4 bases and J by 7 bases, with 20 bases between the two germline ends. Germline V lookup: CDR1 MDHEN, CDR2 SYDVKM. The CDR3 reads CASSYEVWQGWNEQFF. The CDR3 DNA reads TGTGCCAGCAGTTACGAGGTGTGGCAGGGGTGGAATGAGCAGTTCTTC.

This clonotype occurred a few times. Mismatch with germline at one junction end may stem from a read error. The V call is TRBV11-2, the J call TRBJ2-1; D perhaps matches TRBD1 (6 bases). This CDR3 has 16 residues. Germline V lookup: CDR1 SGHAT, CDR2 FQNNGV. CDR3 residues: CASSLGMGARYIEQFF. CDR3 bases: TGTGCAAGCAGCTTAGGGATGGGGGCACGGTACATTGAGCAGTTCTTC.

About this clonotype itself: This may be a read error, as it is one base from a much larger clone. The V call is TRBV7-3, the J call TRBJ2-3; 9 nucleotides line up with TRBD2. The CDR3 is made up of 15 amino acids. The ends lost 5 bases at V and 5 bases at J; junction bases unmatched: 8. Germline V CDR1 and CDR2: SGHTA, FQGTGA. The CDR3 DNA follows: TGTGCCAGCAGCCCCGATAGCGGGGGCATAGATACGCAGTATTTT. Residues: CASSPDSGGIDTQYF. The variable domain in full, completed from reference TRBV7-3 and TRBJ2-3, reads GAGVSQTPSNKVTEKGKYVELRCDPISGHTALYWYRQSLGQGPEFLIYFQGTGAADDSGLPNDRFFAVRPEGSVSTLKIQRTERGDSAVYLCASSPDSGGIDTQYFGPGTRLTVL.

The table lists this clonotype with many counts. The CDR3 loop is CASSPGTSGSFAYEQYF. The CDR3 nucleotides are TGTGCCAGCAGCCCAGGGACTAGCGGGAGTTTTGCCTACGAGCAGTACTTC. The chain carries TRBV5-6 and TRBJ2-7; 14 nucleotides agree with TRBD2. Germline CDR1 is SGHDT and CDR2 is YYEEEE. The CDR3 extends over 17 amino acids. V gave up 4 bases and J gave up 2 bases; unmatched junction bases: 8.

Of note for this clonotype: The CDR3 does not end in the conserved phenylalanine or tryptophan, so this is likely a read error. V gene TRBV11-1 combines with J gene TRBJ1-1; D is perhaps TRBD1 (5 bases). Germline V CDR1 and CDR2: SGHAT, FQDESV (reference sequence). The CDR3 consists of 14 residues. CDR3 in amino acids: CVSSFGQGYTEAFS. The DNA for the CDR3 is TGTGTCAGCAGCTTCGGGCAGGGCTACACTGAGGCTTTCTCT.

This chain links TRBV6-2 or TRBV6-3 with TRBJ2-7; D not resolved. CDR1 and CDR2 from the germline V gene are MNHEY and SVGEGT. V lost 0 bases, J lost 5 bases, and 14 bases lay in between. There are 15 residues in the CDR3. CDR3 DNA: TGTGCCAGCAGTTACTCAGGTAACTCGGTGGACGAGCAGTACTTC. It codes for CASSYSGNSVDEQYF.

Worth noting for this clonotype: At one end, the junction sequence differs from germline, possibly due to a read error. The chain has TRBV4-2 and TRBJ2-6; 8 bases match TRBD2. CDR3 size: 19 residues. From germline, CDR1 is LGHNA and CDR2 YNFKEQ. This CDR3 reads CACSQRSHSGISGANVLTF. CDR3 sequence (DNA): TGTGCCTGCAGCCAACGCAGCCATAGCGGGATAAGTGGGGCCAACGTCTTGACTTTC.

V is TRBV11-2 and J is TRBJ2-3, with D maybe TRBD2 (5 bases). Per the germline V gene, CDR1 is SGHAT and CDR2 is FQNNGV. The CDR3 sequence is 17 residues long. V was trimmed by 5 bases and J by 2 bases, leaving 20 bases between them. CDR3 loop: CASSHLGSRNLTDTQYF. The CDR3 nucleotides read TGTGCCAGCAGCCATCTAGGGAGCAGGAACCTCACAGATACGCAGTATTTT.

The V gene is TRBV11-2, the J gene TRBJ1-2, with a tentative D call TRBD1 (5 bases). V was trimmed by 7 bases and J by 4 bases, leaving 13 bases between them. Germline V gives CDR1 SGHAT, CDR2 FQNNGV. This CDR3 spans 13 amino acids. Here the CDR3 reads CASNIGQCYGYTF. The CDR3 coding sequence is TGTGCCAGCAACATTGGACAATGCTATGGCTACACCTTC.